The 2 T cell receptor beta chains presented below share a single source sample, sequenced in a study of blood T cell repertoires in COVID-19 (dated by TCRdb to 2018 to 2020). The library was prepared using the immunoSEQ multiplex PCR assay. Not all clones reach the TCRdb copy of this immuneACCESS table, which keeps in-frame sequences only. Checked studies attribute under half of the gap to unresolved V genes and leave the rest unexplained. The sample records about 26,000 clones, roughly 80% of which are singletons. The ten largest clones add up to less than 65% of the sample. Specimen: peripheral blood. The receptors originated from a man aged 50-59 years with active or convalescent COVID-19.

The chain joins TRBV19 to TRBJ1-4; D is perhaps TRBD1 (6 bases). CDR1 and CDR2 from the germline V gene are LNHDA and SQIVND (reference sequence). V gave up 5 bases and J gave up 5 bases, with 21 bases separating them. The CDR3 has 17 amino acids. CDR3 sequence: CASSPIRAGGRNEKLFF. The CDR3 DNA reads TGTGCCAGTAGTCCCATACGTGCGGGGGGCCGGAATGAAAAACTGTTTTTT.

This chain joins TRBV12-3 or TRBV12-4 and TRBJ1-2; 8 bases align to TRBD1. V trimming: 6 bases; J trimming: 8 bases; junction bases outside the gene matches: 8. The CDR3 has 13 residues. CDR3 sequence reads: CASRLRGLGGYTF. The CDR3 nucleotides read TGTGCCAGCAGGCTCAGGGGGCTAGGGGGCTACACCTTC.